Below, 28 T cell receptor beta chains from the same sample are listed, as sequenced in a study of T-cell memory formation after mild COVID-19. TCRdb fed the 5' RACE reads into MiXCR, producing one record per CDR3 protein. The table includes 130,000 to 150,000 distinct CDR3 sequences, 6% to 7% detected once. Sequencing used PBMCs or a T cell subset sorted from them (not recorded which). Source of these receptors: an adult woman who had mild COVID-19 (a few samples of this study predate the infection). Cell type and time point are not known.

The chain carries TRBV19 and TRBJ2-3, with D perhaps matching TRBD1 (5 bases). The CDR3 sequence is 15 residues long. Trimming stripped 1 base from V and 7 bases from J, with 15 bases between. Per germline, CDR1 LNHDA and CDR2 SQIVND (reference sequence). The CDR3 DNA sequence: TGTGCCAGTAGTATAGTGGGGCAGGGTCGATATACGCAGTATTTT. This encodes CASSIVGQGRYTQYF.

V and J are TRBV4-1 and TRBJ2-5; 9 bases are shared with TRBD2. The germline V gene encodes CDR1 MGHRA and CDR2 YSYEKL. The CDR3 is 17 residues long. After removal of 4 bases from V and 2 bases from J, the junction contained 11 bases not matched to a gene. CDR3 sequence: CASSRFAGGGFQETQYF. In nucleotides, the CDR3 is TGCGCCAGCAGCCGCTTCGCGGGGGGGGGGTTTCAAGAGACCCAGTACTTC.

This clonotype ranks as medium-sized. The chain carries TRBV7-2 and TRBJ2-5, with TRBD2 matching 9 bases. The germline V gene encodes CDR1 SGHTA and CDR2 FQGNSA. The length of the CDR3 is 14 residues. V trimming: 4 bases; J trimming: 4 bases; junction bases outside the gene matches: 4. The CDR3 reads CASSYGTSRETQYF. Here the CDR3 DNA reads TGTGCCAGCAGCTACGGGACTAGCCGAGAGACCCAGTACTTC.

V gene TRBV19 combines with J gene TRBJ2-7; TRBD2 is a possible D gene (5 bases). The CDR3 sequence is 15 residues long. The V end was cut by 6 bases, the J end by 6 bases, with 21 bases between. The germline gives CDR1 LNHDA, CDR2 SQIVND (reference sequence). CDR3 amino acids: CASRSPHVDAGEQYF. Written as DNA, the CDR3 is TGTGCCAGTAGAAGCCCCCATGTGGATGCGGGCGAGCAGTACTTC. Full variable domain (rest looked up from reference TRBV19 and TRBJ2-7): DGGITQSPKYLFRKEGQNVTLSCEQNLNHDAMYWYRQDPGQGLRLIYYSQIVNDFQKGDIAEGYSVSREKKESFPLTVTSAQKNPTAFYLCASRSPHVDAGEQYFGPGTRLTVT.

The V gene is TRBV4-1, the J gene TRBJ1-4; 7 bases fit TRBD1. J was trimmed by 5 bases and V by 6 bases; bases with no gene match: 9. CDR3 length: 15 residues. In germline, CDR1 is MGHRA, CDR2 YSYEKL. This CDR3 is CASSENRGRNEKLFF. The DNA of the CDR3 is TGCGCCAGCAGTGAGAACAGGGGCAGGAATGAAAAACTGTTTTTT.

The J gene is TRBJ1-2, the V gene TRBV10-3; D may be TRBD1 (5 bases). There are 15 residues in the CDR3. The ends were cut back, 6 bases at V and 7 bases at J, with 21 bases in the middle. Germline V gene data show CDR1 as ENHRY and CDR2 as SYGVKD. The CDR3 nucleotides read TGTGCCATCAGGGGGGGACTTCACTCCGAGGCTGGCTACACCTTC. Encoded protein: CAIRGGLHSEAGYTF.

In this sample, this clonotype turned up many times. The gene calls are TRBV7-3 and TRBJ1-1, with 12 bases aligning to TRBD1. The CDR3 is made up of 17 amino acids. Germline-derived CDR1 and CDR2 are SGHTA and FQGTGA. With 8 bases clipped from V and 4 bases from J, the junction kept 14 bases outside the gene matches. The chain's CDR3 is CASSPVGTGGRGTEAFF. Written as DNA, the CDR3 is TGTGCCAGCTCCCCGGTGGGGACAGGGGGCCGAGGCACTGAAGCTTTCTTT.

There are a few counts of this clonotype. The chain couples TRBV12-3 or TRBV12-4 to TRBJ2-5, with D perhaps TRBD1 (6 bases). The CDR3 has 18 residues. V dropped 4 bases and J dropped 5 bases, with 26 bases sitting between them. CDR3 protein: CASSSGLGLQGRRETQYF. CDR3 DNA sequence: TGTGCCAGCAGTTCCGGGTTAGGCCTACAGGGTAGGCGGGAGACCCAGTACTTC.

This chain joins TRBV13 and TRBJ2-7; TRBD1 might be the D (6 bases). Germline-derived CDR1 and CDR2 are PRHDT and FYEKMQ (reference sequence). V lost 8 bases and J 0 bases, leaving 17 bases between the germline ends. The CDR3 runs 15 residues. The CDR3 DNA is TGTGCCAGCCAACGGGGCAGGGACATCTCCTACGAGCAGTACTTC. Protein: CASQRGRDISYEQYF.

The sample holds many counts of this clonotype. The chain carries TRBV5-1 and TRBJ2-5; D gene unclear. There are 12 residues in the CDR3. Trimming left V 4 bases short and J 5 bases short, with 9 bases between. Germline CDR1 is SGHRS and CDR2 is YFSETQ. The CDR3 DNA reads TGCGCCAGCAGCCCTGGGTGGGAGACCCAGTACTTC. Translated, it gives CASSPGWETQYF.

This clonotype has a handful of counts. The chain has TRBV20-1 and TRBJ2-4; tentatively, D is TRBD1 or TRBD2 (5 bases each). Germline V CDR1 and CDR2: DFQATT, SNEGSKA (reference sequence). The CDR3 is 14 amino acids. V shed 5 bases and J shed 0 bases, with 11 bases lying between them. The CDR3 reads CSAVRDGAKNIQYF. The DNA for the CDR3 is TGCAGTGCTGTCCGGGACGGAGCCAAAAACATTCAGTACTTC.

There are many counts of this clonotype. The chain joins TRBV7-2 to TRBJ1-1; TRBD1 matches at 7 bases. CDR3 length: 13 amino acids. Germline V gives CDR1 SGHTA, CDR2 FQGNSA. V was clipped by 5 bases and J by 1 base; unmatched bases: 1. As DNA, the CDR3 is TGTGCCAGCAGCGGGGACAGGAACACTGAAGCTTTCTTT. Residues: CASSGDRNTEAFF. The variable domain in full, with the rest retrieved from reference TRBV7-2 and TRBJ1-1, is GAGVSQSPSNKVTEKGKDVELRCDPISGHTALYWYRQSLGQGLEFLIYFQGNSAPDKSGLPSDRFSAERTGGSVSTLTIQRTQQEDSAVYLCASSGDRNTEAFFGQGTRLTVV.

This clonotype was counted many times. CDR3 residues: CASSYSSGVNTGELFF. The DNA of the CDR3 is TGTGCCAGCAGTTACTCCAGCGGGGTAAACACCGGGGAGCTGTTTTTT. The rearrangement joins TRBV6-2 or TRBV6-3 to TRBJ2-2, with 7 bases matching TRBD2. This CDR3 is built from 16 residues. The germline V gene encodes CDR1 MNHEY and CDR2 SVGEGT. The V and J ends lost 0 bases and 2 bases, in that order; junction bases with no gene match: 3.

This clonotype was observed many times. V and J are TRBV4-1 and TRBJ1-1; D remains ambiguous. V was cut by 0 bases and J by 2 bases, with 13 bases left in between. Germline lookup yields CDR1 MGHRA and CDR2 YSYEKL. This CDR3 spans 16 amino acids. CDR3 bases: TGCGCCAGCAGCCAAGATGCAGCCAGTCGTAACACTGAAGCTTTCTTT. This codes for CASSQDAASRNTEAFF.

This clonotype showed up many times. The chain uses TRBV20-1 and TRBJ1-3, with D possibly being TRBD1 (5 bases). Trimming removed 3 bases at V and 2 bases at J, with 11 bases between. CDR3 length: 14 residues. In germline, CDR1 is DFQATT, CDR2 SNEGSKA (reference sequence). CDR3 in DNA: TGCAGTGCTAGCACCCAGGGAGCTGGAAACACCATATATTTT. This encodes CSASTQGAGNTIYF.

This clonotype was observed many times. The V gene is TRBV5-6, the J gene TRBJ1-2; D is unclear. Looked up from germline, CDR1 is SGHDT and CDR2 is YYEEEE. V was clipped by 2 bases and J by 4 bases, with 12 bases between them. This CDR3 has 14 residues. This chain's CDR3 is CASSFSMASYGYTF. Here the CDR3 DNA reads TGTGCCAGCAGCTTTTCCATGGCCAGCTATGGCTACACCTTC.

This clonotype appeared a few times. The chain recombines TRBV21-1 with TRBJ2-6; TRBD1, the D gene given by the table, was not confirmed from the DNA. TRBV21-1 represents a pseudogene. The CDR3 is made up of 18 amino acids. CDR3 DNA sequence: TGTGCCAGCAGCAAAGTTACAGGGGGCTTAACTGGGGCCAACGTCCTGACTTTC. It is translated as CASSKVTGGLTGANVLTF.

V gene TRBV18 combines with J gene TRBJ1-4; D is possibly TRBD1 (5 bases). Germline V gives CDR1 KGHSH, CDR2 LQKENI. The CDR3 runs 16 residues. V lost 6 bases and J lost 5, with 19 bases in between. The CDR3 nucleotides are TGTGCCAGCTCTCTACTCGAGGGGTATAGGAATGAAAAACTGTTTTTT. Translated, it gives CASSLLEGYRNEKLFF.

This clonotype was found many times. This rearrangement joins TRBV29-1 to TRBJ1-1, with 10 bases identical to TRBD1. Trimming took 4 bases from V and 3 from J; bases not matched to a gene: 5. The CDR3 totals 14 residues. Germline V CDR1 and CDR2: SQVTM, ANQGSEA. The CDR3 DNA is TGCAGCGTTGCGAGACAGGGGGCGGACACTGAAGCTTTCTTT. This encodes CSVARQGADTEAFF.

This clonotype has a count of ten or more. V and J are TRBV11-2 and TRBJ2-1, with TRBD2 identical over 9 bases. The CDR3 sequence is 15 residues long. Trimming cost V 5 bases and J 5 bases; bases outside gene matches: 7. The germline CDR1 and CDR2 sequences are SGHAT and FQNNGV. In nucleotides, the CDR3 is TGTGCCAGCAGCCCGATAGCGGGAGCCCACAATGAGCAGTTCTTC. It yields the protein CASSPIAGAHNEQFF.

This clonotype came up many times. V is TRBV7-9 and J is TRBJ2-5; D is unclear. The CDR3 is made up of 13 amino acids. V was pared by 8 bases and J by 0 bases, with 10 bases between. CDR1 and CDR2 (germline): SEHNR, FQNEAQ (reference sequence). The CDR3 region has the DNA TGTGCCAGCGGCATTCGGAACCAAGAGACCCAGTACTTC. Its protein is CASGIRNQETQYF.

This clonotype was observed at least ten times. CDR3 region: CSVELGQGAPYEQYF. The CDR3 nucleotides are TGCAGCGTTGAGCTTGGGCAGGGGGCACCCTACGAGCAGTACTTC. This chain links TRBV29-1 with TRBJ2-7; 8 positions agree with TRBD1. The J segment lost 2 bases and the V segment lost 3 bases, leaving 9 bases of the junction unmatched. This CDR3 spans 15 amino acids. Germline-derived CDR1 and CDR2 are SQVTM and ANQGSEA.

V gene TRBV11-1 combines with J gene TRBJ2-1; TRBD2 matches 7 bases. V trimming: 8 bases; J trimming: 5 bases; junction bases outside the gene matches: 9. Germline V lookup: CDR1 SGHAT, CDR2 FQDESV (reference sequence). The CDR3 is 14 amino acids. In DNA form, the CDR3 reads TGTGCCAGCGCCCTTTGGGGGACTAACAATGAGCAGTTCTTC. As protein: CASALWGTNNEQFF.

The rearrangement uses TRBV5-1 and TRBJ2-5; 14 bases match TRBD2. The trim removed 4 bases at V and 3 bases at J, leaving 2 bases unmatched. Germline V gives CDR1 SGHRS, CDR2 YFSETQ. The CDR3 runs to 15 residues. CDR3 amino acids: CASSQGLAGEETQYF. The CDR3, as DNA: TGCGCCAGCAGCCAGGGACTAGCGGGGGAAGAGACCCAGTACTTC.

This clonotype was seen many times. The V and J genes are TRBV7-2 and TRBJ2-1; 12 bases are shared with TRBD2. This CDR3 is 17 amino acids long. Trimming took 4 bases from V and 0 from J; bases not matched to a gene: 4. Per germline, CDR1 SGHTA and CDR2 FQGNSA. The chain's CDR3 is CASSSRTSGTSYNEQFF. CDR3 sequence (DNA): TGTGCCAGCAGCTCCCGGACTAGCGGGACCTCCTACAATGAGCAGTTCTTC.

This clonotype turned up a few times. The CDR3 region is CASSPGWQGTYGYTF. The CDR3 DNA sequence: TGCGCCAGCAGCCCGGGTTGGCAGGGGACCTATGGCTACACCTTC. This chain uses TRBV5-1 with TRBJ1-2; D is possibly TRBD1 (6 bases). The CDR3 runs 15 residues. Germline V gene lookup returns CDR1 SGHRS and CDR2 YFSETQ. Trimming left V 4 bases short and J 4 bases short, with 17 bases between.

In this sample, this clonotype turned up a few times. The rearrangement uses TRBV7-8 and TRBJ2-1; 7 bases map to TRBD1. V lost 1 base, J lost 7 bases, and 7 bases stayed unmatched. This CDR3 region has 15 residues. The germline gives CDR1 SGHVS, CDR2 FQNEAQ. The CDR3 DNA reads TGTGCCAGCAGCTTAGTAGAGACAGGGAGTAATGAGCAGTTCTTC. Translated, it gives CASSLVETGSNEQFF.

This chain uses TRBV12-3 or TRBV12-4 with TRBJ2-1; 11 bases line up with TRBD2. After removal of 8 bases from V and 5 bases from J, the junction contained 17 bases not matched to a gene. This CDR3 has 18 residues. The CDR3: CASRTTSGGNGRNNEQFF. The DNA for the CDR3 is TGTGCCAGCCGAACAACTAGCGGGGGAAATGGGAGAAACAATGAGCAGTTCTTC.